Given below is one T cell receptor beta chain in context. The entry originates in a study of T-cell reconstitution after alpha-beta-depleted transplantation in children. The authors prepared the TCRbeta library with unique molecular identifiers. TCRdb processed the PCR reads anew with MiXCR; each CDR3 protein has one entry. The sample has about 580,000 distinct CDR3 sequences, 25% to 30% seen once. There are 18 residues in the CDR3. V gave up 4 bases and J gave up 0 bases; unmatched junction bases: 9. Germline V gives CDR1 MGHRA, CDR2 YSYEKL. Source: PBMCs, taken before TCRalphabeta/CD19-depleted stem cell transplant. This rearrangement joins TRBV4-1 to TRBJ2-6, with TRBD1 matching 7 bases. The TCR originated in a boy under three years old with Wiskott-Aldrich syndrome, due to receive a stem cell transplant. The CDR3 DNA follows: TGCGCCAGCAGCCCGACCGGGACAGTCCACTCTGGGGCCAACGTCCTGACTTTC. This codes for CASSPTGTVHSGANVLTF.